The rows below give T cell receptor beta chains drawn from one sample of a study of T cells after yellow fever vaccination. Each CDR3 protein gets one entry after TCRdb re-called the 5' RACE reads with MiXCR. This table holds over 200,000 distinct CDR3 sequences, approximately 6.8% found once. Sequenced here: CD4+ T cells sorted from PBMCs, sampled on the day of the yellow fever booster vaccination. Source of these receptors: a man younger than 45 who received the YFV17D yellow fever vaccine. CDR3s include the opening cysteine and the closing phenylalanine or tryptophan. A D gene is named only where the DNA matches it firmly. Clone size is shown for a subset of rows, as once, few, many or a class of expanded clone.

cdr3_nt: TGTGCCAGCAGCCAAGATAGAGGACTAGCGTTGGGAGAGACCCAGTACTTC
cdr3_aa: CASSQDRGLALGETQYF
d_call: TRBD2
v_call: TRBV3-1
clone_size: -
j_call: TRBJ2-5

cdr3_nt: TGTGCCAGCAGTCTCCCGAGGGGGGGGGTCCCCCCCAATGAGCAGTTCTTC
cdr3_aa: CASSLPRGGVPPNEQFF
d_call: -
v_call: TRBV6-5
clone_size: -
j_call: TRBJ2-1

cdr3_nt: TGTGCCAGCAGTTTATATAGGGGACAGCTATACGAGCAGTACTTC
cdr3_aa: CASSLYRGQLYEQYF
d_call: TRBD1
v_call: TRBV28
clone_size: -
j_call: TRBJ2-7

cdr3_nt: TGTGCCACCAGTGCTGGCTTCCGCGCTGAGCAGTTCTTC
cdr3_aa: CATSAGFRAEQFF
d_call: -
v_call: TRBV24-1
clone_size: -
j_call: TRBJ2-1

cdr3_nt: TGCGCCAGCAGCTCACGGACAGGCATCTACGAGCAGTACTTC
cdr3_aa: CASSSRTGIYEQYF
d_call: TRBD1
v_call: TRBV5-1
clone_size: -
j_call: TRBJ2-7

cdr3_nt: TGCAGTGTCCCGGGACTAGCGGGAGGCTCCTACAATGAGCAGTTCTTC
cdr3_aa: CSVPGLAGGSYNEQFF
d_call: TRBD2
v_call: TRBV20-1
clone_size: few
j_call: TRBJ2-1

cdr3_nt: TGTGCCAGCAGCTCTAGACAGAGCTCTGGGGCCAACGTCCTGACTTTC
cdr3_aa: CASSSRQSSGANVLTF
d_call: -
v_call: TRBV13
clone_size: -
j_call: TRBJ2-6

cdr3_nt: TGCAGTGCTAGAGAAGGACAGGGACTAGCGGGCTCCTACAATGAGCAGTTCTTC
cdr3_aa: CSAREGQGLAGSYNEQFF
d_call: TRBD2
v_call: TRBV20-1
clone_size: few
j_call: TRBJ2-1

cdr3_nt: TGTGCCAGCAGCTTAGGGGGAGGCGGAGGCGAGACCCAGTACTTC
cdr3_aa: CASSLGGGGGETQYF
d_call: -
v_call: TRBV11-2
clone_size: few
j_call: TRBJ2-5

cdr3_nt: TGCAGTCCCAGTTTAGGGGCCTACGAGCAGTACTTC
cdr3_aa: CSPSLGAYEQYF
d_call: -
v_call: TRBV20-1
clone_size: many
j_call: TRBJ2-7

cdr3_nt: TGTGCCAGCAGCCGCGGGGAAAACACCGGGGAGCTGTTTTTT
cdr3_aa: CASSRGENTGELFF
d_call: -
v_call: TRBV11-3
clone_size: -
j_call: TRBJ2-2

cdr3_nt: TGTGCCAGCAGTGGGCCTGGACTAGCGGGAGGAAACATTCAGTACTTC
cdr3_aa: CASSGPGLAGGNIQYF
d_call: TRBD2
v_call: TRBV28
clone_size: many
j_call: TRBJ2-4

cdr3_nt: TGCGCCAGCAGCCGACAGGGATACGAAGCTTTCTTT
cdr3_aa: CASSRQGYEAFF
d_call: TRBD1
v_call: TRBV5-1
clone_size: -
j_call: TRBJ1-1

cdr3_nt: TGTGCCAGCAGCTTGGTGTCGGGGGGCGATGAGCAGTTCTTC
cdr3_aa: CASSLVSGGDEQFF
d_call: -
v_call: TRBV5-4
clone_size: few
j_call: TRBJ2-1

cdr3_nt: TGTGCCACCAGCAGAGAGGACTCTGGGGCCAACGTCCTGACTTTC
cdr3_aa: CATSREDSGANVLTF
d_call: -
v_call: TRBV15
clone_size: -
j_call: TRBJ2-6

cdr3_nt: TGTGCCAGCAGCCATGCCAAAACCGGGGAGCTGTTTTTT
cdr3_aa: CASSHAKTGELFF
d_call: -
v_call: TRBV3-1
clone_size: many
j_call: TRBJ2-2

cdr3_nt: TGCAGCGTGTCGAGGGGTACTAATGAAAAACTGTTTTTT
cdr3_aa: CSVSRGTNEKLFF
d_call: -
v_call: TRBV29-1
clone_size: many
j_call: TRBJ1-4

cdr3_nt: TGTGCCAGCAGCCCAAGCGCCCGATACAGCAGGTTCCAGAACACTGAAGCTTTCTTT
cdr3_aa: CASSPSARYSRFQNTEAFF
d_call: -
v_call: TRBV11-1
clone_size: few
j_call: TRBJ1-1

cdr3_nt: TGTGCCAGCAGTTTGACTAGTTTTGATAATGAGCAGTTCTTC
cdr3_aa: CASSLTSFDNEQFF
d_call: -
v_call: TRBV9
clone_size: many
j_call: TRBJ2-1

cdr3_nt: TGCAGTGCTAGAGATGCGGGGGCCCAGTACTTC
cdr3_aa: CSARDAGAQYF
d_call: TRBD2
v_call: TRBV20-1
clone_size: many
j_call: TRBJ2-5

cdr3_nt: TGTGCCAGCAGCTGGGAGGGGGGGGTCAATTCACCCCTCCACTTT
cdr3_aa: CASSWEGGVNSPLHF
d_call: -
v_call: TRBV7-8
clone_size: once
j_call: TRBJ1-6

cdr3_nt: TGTGCCAGCAGCTTAGTTGAAGGAATAAACATTCAGTACTTC
cdr3_aa: CASSLVEGINIQYF
d_call: -
v_call: TRBV7-2
clone_size: -
j_call: TRBJ2-4

cdr3_nt: TGCAGTGCTAGAACGCCTACTACCTACAATGAGCAGTTCTTC
cdr3_aa: CSARTPTTYNEQFF
d_call: -
v_call: TRBV20-1
clone_size: many
j_call: TRBJ2-1

cdr3_nt: TGTGCCATCAGTGAGTCGGTGGGGCCTACGGGCGAGCAGTACTTC
cdr3_aa: CAISESVGPTGEQYF
d_call: -
v_call: TRBV10-3
clone_size: -
j_call: TRBJ2-7

cdr3_nt: TGTGCCAGCAGTGAGCATAAGGTGATGGCCGGGGAGCTGTTTTTT
cdr3_aa: CASSEHKVMAGELFF
d_call: -
v_call: TRBV2
clone_size: -
j_call: TRBJ2-2

cdr3_nt: TGTGCCAGCGGAAACGACAGGGACCCCCGGGGTCGTGAAAAACTGTTTTTT
cdr3_aa: CASGNDRDPRGREKLFF
d_call: TRBD1
v_call: TRBV12-3/TRBV12-4
clone_size: -
j_call: TRBJ1-4

cdr3_nt: TGTGCCAGCAGCCACGGCCCCAGCTCTGGAAACACCATATATTTT
cdr3_aa: CASSHGPSSGNTIYF
d_call: -
v_call: TRBV12-3/TRBV12-4
clone_size: many
j_call: TRBJ1-3

cdr3_nt: TGTGCCAGCAGCCGGGGCCTGGGGGAGACCCAGTACTTC
cdr3_aa: CASSRGLGETQYF
d_call: -
v_call: TRBV11-2
clone_size: -
j_call: TRBJ2-5